This T cell receptor (beta chain) was recorded in a study of tumor-infiltrating lymphocytes in primary liver carcinoma. Study-wide context: Surgical resection was used to treat these primary liver carcinoma patients.

As to this clonotype: Its antigen is still unknown. A much larger clone lies a single base off, so this may be a read error.

The study extracted blood RNA from unsorted whole blood and also extracted germline DNA. Overall study findings and caveats: Tumor region pairs overlapped more than did tumor-adjacent and tumor-blood pairs.

Constant-region priming of about 0.5 ug total RNA yielded TCR beta cDNA. Slightly modified ARM-PCR, run as three nested multiplex PCR rounds, produced the TCR beta libraries. PCR rounds one and two used TRBV1-TRBV30 forward primers with a C-beta reverse primer for 10 cycles each. MiXCR, run by TCRdb on the multiplex PCR reads, gives a single entry per CDR3 protein. Of 300,000 to 350,000 distinct CDR3 sequences in the sample, almost 65% are singletons; the top ten hold about 6.5%. Per germline, CDR1 MNHEY and CDR2 SVGAGI. The length of the CDR3 is 14 residues. The source of this sequence is a man aged 40-49 years with primary liver carcinoma and hepatitis B virus infection. This sequence joins TRBV6-5 and TRBJ1-2, with D perhaps matching TRBD1 (6 bases). The sequenced material came from peripheral blood. The CDR3 sequence is CASRYSKNQGGYTF. CDR3 in DNA: TGTGCCAGCCGTTACTCGAAGAACCAGGGGGGCTACACCTTC.